This TCR beta chain was sequenced during a study of blood T cells in healthy people across ages. No fewer than 6 micrograms of total RNA were isolated from every sample. This clonotype has at least ten counts. Its target is not known. Whole-study results and caveats: It was held that diversity estimates obtained from one million T cells represented underestimates.

Germline V gene sequence: CDR1 SGHAT, CDR2 FQNNGV. V was pared by 5 bases and J by 0 bases, with 13 bases between. The CDR3 runs 15 residues. With a J-beta primer mix and a sample-barcoded 5' primer, a second PCR ran about 7 to 12 cycles. TCRdb passed the 5' RACE reads through MiXCR, listing each CDR3 protein once. There are around 870,000 distinct CDR3 sequences in the sample; around 26% occur only once, and approximately 15% lies in the top ten. The source is a woman older than 75 in good health. The material sequenced was blood. The V and J genes are TRBV11-2 and TRBJ2-5, with D uncertain. The CDR3 DNA follows: TGTGCCAGCAGCCTATCCCCGAGGTACCAAGAGACCCAGTACTTC. This translates into CASSLSPRYQETQYF.